Following are 26 T cell receptor beta chains from one sample sequenced in a study of cytomegalovirus exposure and HLA in healthy donors. Assay: immunoSEQ multiplex PCR; the TCRdb copy retains only in-frame clones and omits some. Found here are 150,000 to 200,000 clones, around four fifths of them singletons; the top ten hold around 2.5%. Sequences were obtained from PBMCs. These receptors were collected from a man aged 25 to 45 in good health and CMV-seropositive.

The V gene is TRBV7-8, the J gene TRBJ2-7; TRBD1 agrees at 7 bases. Germline CDR1 SGHVS, CDR2 FQNEAQ. Losses at the gene ends were 3 bases for V and 3 bases for J; bases not matched to a gene: 2. This CDR3 spans 13 amino acids. The CDR3 DNA reads as TGTGCCAGCAGCTTGTGGGACAGCTACGAGCAGTACTTC. Its protein is CASSLWDSYEQYF.

The V and J genes are TRBV5-6 and TRBJ2-3; 7 nucleotides match TRBD2. The CDR3 length is 14 residues. Looked up from germline, CDR1 is SGHDT and CDR2 is YYEEEE. V dropped 4 bases and J dropped 3; count of bases not matched to a gene: 5. CDR3 in amino acids: CASSGREGTDTQYF. The DNA of the CDR3 is TGTGCCAGCAGCGGGAGGGAAGGGACAGATACGCAGTATTTT.

This CDR3 reads CASSPRTDSNEKLFF. The CDR3 DNA reads as TGCGCCAGCAGCCCTCGGACAGACTCTAATGAAAAACTGTTTTTT. The chain joins TRBV5-1 to TRBJ1-4; possible D gene TRBD1, 6 bases. With 4 bases removed from V and 3 bases from J, the gap between germline ends came to 13 bases. Germline-derived CDR1 and CDR2 are SGHRS and YFSETQ. The CDR3 has 15 amino acids. Combining the CDR3 with reference TRBV5-1 and TRBJ1-4 gives the whole variable domain KAGVTQTPRYLIKTRGQQVTLSCSPISGHRSVSWYQQTPGQGLQFLFEYFSETQRNKGNFPGRFSGRQFSNSRSEMNVSTLELGDSALYLCASSPRTDSNEKLFFGSGTQLSVL.

The chain uses TRBV7-2 and TRBJ2-5; no clear D gene. The germline V gene has CDR1 SGHTA and CDR2 FQGNSA. This CDR3 is built from 12 residues. Trimming stripped 5 bases from V and 1 base from J, with 5 bases between. The CDR3 loop reads CASSRSQETQYF. DNA of the CDR3: TGTGCCAGCAGCCGTAGCCAAGAGACCCAGTACTTC. Supplemented by reference TRBV7-2 and TRBJ2-5, the full variable domain reads GAGVSQSPSNKVTEKGKDVELRCDPISGHTALYWYRQSLGQGLEFLIYFQGNSAPDKSGLPSDRFSAERTGGSVSTLTIQRTQQEDSAVYLCASSRSQETQYFGPGTRLLVL.

The CDR3 DNA reads as TGTGCCAGCAGCGTAGTCGGGGGTCTGTACAATGAGCAGTTCTTC. Translation: CASSVVGGLYNEQFF. The rearrangement links TRBV9 to TRBJ2-1; possible D gene TRBD2, 6 bases. CDR1 SGDLS and CDR2 YYNGEE come from the germline V gene. The CDR3 is 15 amino acids. V was clipped by 0 bases and J by 4 bases, with 11 bases between them.

The genes are TRBV7-9 and TRBJ2-7; TRBD2 matches at 11 bases. CDR1 is SEHNR, CDR2 FQNEAQ, per germline (reference sequence). CDR3 length: 17 residues. V trimming: 2 bases; J trimming: 4 bases; junction bases outside the gene matches: 10. The CDR3 nucleotides read TGTGCCAGCAGCTTAACGTTGTCGACTAGCGGGGTATACGAGCAGTACTTC. Residues: CASSLTLSTSGVYEQYF.

In this sample, this clone turned up a few times. CDR3 residues: CASSVDPFPYEQYF. For the CDR3, the DNA is TGTGCCAGCAGCGTAGATCCGTTTCCCTACGAGCAGTACTTC. This sequence joins TRBV9 and TRBJ2-7; unclear D gene. The CDR3 has 14 amino acids. Trimming took off 0 bases at V and 2 bases at J, with 9 bases between the two ends. Germline lookup yields CDR1 SGDLS and CDR2 YYNGEE.

This chain joins TRBV7-2 and TRBJ1-2, with TRBD1 identical over 11 bases. Per germline, CDR1 SGHTA and CDR2 FQGNSA. The CDR3 runs 14 residues. The V gene end was trimmed by 5 bases and the J gene end by 7 bases; junction bases not matched to a gene: 6. CDR3 residues: CASSTGQGASGYTF. CDR3 bases: TGTGCCAGCAGCACAGGACAGGGGGCTTCTGGCTACACCTTC.

This chain uses TRBV18 with TRBJ2-5; TRBD2 might be the D (7 bases). Between the trimmed V and J ends, which lost 5 bases and 4 bases, there was a span of 20 bases. Germline CDR1 is KGHSH and CDR2 is LQKENI. The CDR3 covers 16 residues. This CDR3 is CASSDGGGATTETQYF. The CDR3 coding sequence is TGTGCCAGCTCAGATGGAGGGGGGGCCACTACAGAGACCCAGTACTTC.

This clone has only one observation. V and J are TRBV5-1 and TRBJ2-7; D might be TRBD1 (6 bases). CDR1 SGHRS and CDR2 YFSETQ come from the germline V gene. The CDR3 contains 13 residues. With 4 bases removed from V and 2 bases from J, the gap between germline ends came to 10 bases. The CDR3 sequence is CASSEDRPYEQYF. The CDR3 bases are TGCGCCAGCAGCGAGGACAGACCCTACGAGCAGTACTTC.

The DNA for the CDR3 is TGTGCCAGCAGTTTGGGACAGGGGAGTGCGTCCTACGAGCAGTACTTC. This gives the protein CASSLGQGSASYEQYF. The rearrangement joins TRBV27 to TRBJ2-7, with TRBD1 identical over 10 bases. V lost 3 bases, J lost 1 base, and 6 bases stayed unmatched. This CDR3 comprises 16 residues. Germline loops: CDR1 MNHEY, CDR2 SMNVEV (reference sequence).

This chain joins TRBV4-1 and TRBJ2-3, with 11 bases aligning to TRBD2. Trimming removed 3 bases from V and 0 bases from J; junction bases left unmatched: 11. Per germline, CDR1 MGHRA and CDR2 YSYEKL. The CDR3 runs to 19 residues. The CDR3 protein is CASSHYQRTSGGSTDTQYF. The CDR3 coding sequence is TGCGCCAGCAGCCATTACCAACGAACTAGCGGGGGTAGCACAGATACGCAGTATTTT.

The chain has TRBV4-3 and TRBJ1-1, with 10 bases that match TRBD1. Trimming cost V 9 bases and J 0 bases; bases outside gene matches: 10. The CDR3 consists of 16 residues. In germline, CDR1 is LGHNA, CDR2 YSLEER. The CDR3 region has the DNA TGCGCCAGTTCTCAAGGGGACAGGGGATTGAACACTGAAGCTTTCTTT. Its protein product is CASSQGDRGLNTEAFF.

The J gene is TRBJ2-3, the V gene TRBV4-1, with 13 bases matching TRBD2. Germline trimming cut 3 bases from V and 1 base from J; bases unmatched to any gene: 4. The CDR3 runs to 17 residues. The germline V gene has CDR1 MGHRA and CDR2 YSYEKL. CDR3 nucleotide sequence: TGCGCCAGCAGCCACCCGGGGACTAGCGGGGGCACAGATACGCAGTATTTT. Translated, it gives CASSHPGTSGGTDTQYF.

This chain joins TRBV6-5 and TRBJ2-3; TRBD1 matches 9 bases. CDR3 length: 15 residues. CDR1 and CDR2 (germline): MNHEY, SVGAGI. Trimming took 5 bases from V and 4 from J; bases not matched to a gene: 7. The CDR3 reads CASSAPGQGADTQYF. The CDR3 DNA sequence: TGTGCCAGCAGTGCTCCGGGACAGGGTGCAGATACGCAGTATTTT.

The chain uses TRBV5-6 and TRBJ1-6; TRBD1 matches at 7 bases. The CDR3 loop spans 15 amino acids. J was trimmed by 2 bases and V by 6 bases; bases with no gene match: 5. From germline, CDR1 is SGHDT and CDR2 YYEEEE. In nucleotides, the CDR3 is TGTGCCAGCACCCTGACAGGGACCTATAATTCACCCCTCCACTTT. It translates to CASTLTGTYNSPLHF.

This clone appeared a single time. The rearrangement links TRBV19 to TRBJ1-2; possible D gene TRBD1, 5 bases. The V gene's germline CDR1 is LNHDA and CDR2 SQIVND (reference sequence). The ends were cut back, 3 bases at V and 5 bases at J, with 10 bases in the middle. The CDR3 length is 13 residues. In DNA, the CDR3 is TGTGCCAGTAGTATGATGAAGGGGTATGGCTACACCTTC. This sequence encodes CASSMMKGYGYTF.

The chain has TRBV4-3 and TRBJ2-2, with a weak D call TRBD2 (7 bases). The germline V gene has CDR1 LGHNA and CDR2 YSLEER. The CDR3 has 16 amino acids. The ends were cut back, 0 bases at V and 4 bases at J, with 12 bases in the middle. The CDR3 region is CASSQDRAGATGELFF. The CDR3 DNA reads as TGCGCCAGCAGCCAAGATCGGGCGGGGGCCACCGGGGAGCTGTTTTTT.

This clone was detected only once. This chain joins TRBV4-3 and TRBJ2-1, with 11 nucleotides matching TRBD2. The germline V gene has CDR1 LGHNA and CDR2 YSLEER. CDR3 size: 18 residues. J gave up 3 bases and V 0 bases, and 7 bases lay outside the gene matches. The CDR3 is CASSQDLAGGLLYNEQFF. In DNA form, the CDR3 reads TGCGCCAGCAGCCAAGATCTAGCGGGGGGACTTCTCTACAATGAGCAGTTCTTC.

CDR3 in DNA: TGTGCCAGCTCACCACGAGCAGGGGTGGGCCTCAATGAGCAGTTCTTC. This sequence encodes CASSPRAGVGLNEQFF. The chain joins TRBV18 to TRBJ2-1; D possibly corresponds to TRBD1 (6 bases). The germline CDR1 and CDR2 sequences are KGHSH and LQKENI. The length of the CDR3 is 16 residues. Trimming stripped 1 base from V and 6 bases from J, with 16 bases between.

The chain combines TRBV6-1 with TRBJ2-7; TRBD2 is a possible D gene (6 bases). This CDR3 spans 13 amino acids. Germline-derived CDR1 and CDR2 are MNHNS and SASEGT. V dropped 3 bases and J dropped 7 bases, with 13 bases sitting between them. The CDR3 sequence: CASSEWRVGEQYF. Written as DNA, the CDR3 is TGTGCCAGCAGTGAGTGGAGGGTAGGGGAGCAGTACTTC.

This sequence joins TRBV5-4 and TRBJ2-7; 8 bases agree with TRBD1. The CDR3 is made up of 14 amino acids. Germline V gene sequence: CDR1 SGHNT, CDR2 YYREEE (reference sequence). The V and J ends lost 4 bases and 5 bases, in that order; junction bases with no gene match: 8. The CDR3: CASSLRQGPHEQYF. The CDR3, as DNA: TGTGCCAGCAGCCTAAGACAGGGGCCCCACGAGCAGTACTTC.

V usage is TRBV30 and J usage is TRBJ2-1; 11 positions match TRBD2. The CDR3 totals 14 residues. The germline CDR1 and CDR2 sequences are GTSNPN and SVGIG (reference sequence). Unmatched junction bases numbered 8, after V lost 4 bases and J lost 9 bases. This CDR3 reads CAWKASGGRFEQFF. The CDR3 DNA reads TGTGCCTGGAAAGCTAGCGGGGGGCGATTTGAGCAGTTCTTC.

The chain carries TRBV2 and TRBJ2-5, with D perhaps matching TRBD2 (6 bases). The V and J ends lost 5 bases and 13 bases respectively, with 23 bases between them. CDR1 and CDR2 from the germline V gene are SNHLY and FYNNEI. The CDR3 sequence is 14 residues long. For the CDR3, the DNA is TGTGCCAGCAGTCTAACCCCGGGACTGGAGCCCCCGTACTTC. Translation: CASSLTPGLEPPYF.

This CDR3 is CASSSLAGGLSSYNEQFF. In DNA, the CDR3 is TGTGCCAGCAGCTCACTAGCGGGGGGGCTGAGCTCCTACAATGAGCAGTTCTTC. The genes are TRBV11-3 and TRBJ2-1; TRBD2 agrees at 13 bases. Germline values: CDR1 SGHNT, CDR2 YENEEA. The CDR3 consists of 18 residues. Trimming removed 4 bases from V and 0 bases from J; junction bases left unmatched: 6.

V usage is TRBV18 and J usage is TRBJ2-1, with 9 bases lining up with TRBD1. The length of the CDR3 is 15 residues. The junction had 0 bases not matched to a gene; V was cut back by 0 bases and J by 3 bases. CDR1 is KGHSH and CDR2 is LQKENI in the germline V gene. This CDR3 is CASSPPGQGYNEQFF. CDR3 nucleotides: TGTGCCAGCTCACCACCGGGACAGGGCTACAATGAGCAGTTCTTC.